Each of the 22 T cell receptor beta chains below was sequenced from the same sample in a study of identical twins. TCRdb recomputed calls from the 5' RACE reads with MiXCR, one row per CDR3 protein. The sample lists approximately 280,000 distinct CDR3 sequences; approximately 8% were seen once. The same data also contributed to another study, on yellow fever vaccine responses in identical twins.

The sequencing sample was made of memory (CD45RO+) T cells sorted from blood. All receptors come from a woman under 30 in good health.

This chain links TRBV6-1 with TRBJ2-3, with D tentatively TRBD2 (6 bases). Germline V CDR1 and CDR2: MNHNS, SASEGT. Trimming cost V 6 bases and J 1 base, with 14 bases left between them. The CDR3 loop spans 15 amino acids. The CDR3 DNA follows: TGTGCCAGCAGCCTTAGCGGCCCCCGCACAGATACGCAGTATTTT. It translates to CASSLSGPRTDTQYF.

There are a few counts of this clonotype. The chain employs TRBV6-1 and TRBJ2-7; no reliable D call. There are 14 residues in the CDR3. Looked up from germline, CDR1 is MNHNS and CDR2 is SASEGT. This chain's CDR3 is CDSSEVDPGYEQYV. As DNA, the CDR3 is TGTGACAGCAGTGAAGTTGATCCAGGCTACGAGCAGTACGTC.

This clonotype was picked up many times. This sequence joins TRBV6-2 or TRBV6-3 and TRBJ2-1, with 7 positions matching TRBD2. With V trimmed by 7 bases and J by 0 bases, 6 bases remained unmatched. The CDR3 runs to 15 residues. The germline V gene encodes CDR1 MNHEY and CDR2 SVGEGT. CDR3 coding DNA: TGTGCCAGCATCCCGGGCGGGAGCTCCTACAATGAGCAGTTCTTC. Protein product: CASIPGGSSYNEQFF.

This clonotype was recorded a few times. This sequence joins TRBV5-6 and TRBJ2-5; D perhaps matches TRBD2 (5 bases). CDR3 size: 16 residues. CDR1 SGHDT and CDR2 YYEEEE come from the germline V gene. Trimming took off 5 bases at V and 5 bases at J, with 22 bases between the two ends. CDR3 DNA: TGTGCCAGCAGTCCAAGGATGGACTCCACCTCGGAGACCCAGTACTTC. Its protein is CASSPRMDSTSETQYF.

The V gene is TRBV4-1, the J gene TRBJ2-1; TRBD2 matches at 13 bases. This CDR3 has 16 residues. The germline V gene encodes CDR1 MGHRA and CDR2 YSYEKL. The J segment lost 6 bases and the V segment lost 0 bases, leaving 2 bases of the junction unmatched. The CDR3 bases are TGCGCCAGCAGCCAAGACAGGACTAGCGGGGGCAATGAGCAGTTCTTC. It yields the protein CASSQDRTSGGNEQFF.

This clonotype was seen repeatedly, ten times or more. V gene TRBV7-6 combines with J gene TRBJ1-6; weak D call: TRBD1 (6 bases). Trimming cost V 0 bases and J 7 bases, with 19 bases left between them. The V gene's germline CDR1 is SGHVS and CDR2 FNYEAQ. The CDR3 runs 18 residues. The CDR3, as DNA: TGTGCCAGCAGCTTAGCCCCCCCACAGGGTTCTGGCAATTCACCCCTCCACTTT. It codes for CASSLAPPQGSGNSPLHF. Looking up the rest from reference TRBV7-6 and TRBJ1-6 gives the full variable domain: GAGVSQSPRYKVTKRGQDVALRCDPISGHVSLYWYRQALGQGPEFLTYFNYEAQQDKSGLPNDRFSAERPEGSISTLTIQRTEQRDSAMYRCASSLAPPQGSGNSPLHFGNGTRLTVT.

At least ten counts were recorded for this clonotype. This chain connects TRBV6-5 to TRBJ1-2; a possible D gene is TRBD1 (5 bases). Germline V lookup: CDR1 MNHEY, CDR2 SVGAGI. The CDR3 spans 17 residues. Trimming removed 0 bases at V and 0 bases at J, with 14 bases between. The CDR3 spells CASSYSFGQTANYGYTF. The DNA of the CDR3 is TGTGCCAGCAGTTACTCGTTTGGGCAGACAGCTAACTATGGCTACACCTTC.

The V and J genes are TRBV6-4 and TRBJ2-1; tentative D call: TRBD1 (5 bases). Trimming removed 4 bases at V and 10 bases at J, with 14 bases between. The germline gives CDR1 MRHNA, CDR2 SNTAGT. This CDR3 has 13 residues. The CDR3 protein is CASSVFQGSEQFF. The CDR3 DNA follows: TGTGCCAGCAGTGTCTTCCAGGGCAGCGAGCAGTTCTTC.

In this sample, this clonotype turned up a few times. The chain has TRBV7-9 and TRBJ2-3; 8 bases match TRBD1. V was pared by 11 bases and J by 0 bases, with 7 bases of the junction left unmatched. Germline values: CDR1 SEHNR, CDR2 FQNEAQ (reference sequence). The CDR3 consists of 14 residues. Written as DNA, the CDR3 is TGTGCCTGTAAACGGGACAGGAGCACAGATACGCAGTATTTT. Translated: CACKRDRSTDTQYF.

Written as DNA, the CDR3 is TGTGCCAGCAGCGGGACGGTAGTGGGACGCACAGATACGCAGTATTTT. Amino acid sequence: CASSGTVVGRTDTQYF. The V call is TRBV25-1, the J call TRBJ2-3; D is perhaps TRBD1 or TRBD2 (5 bases each). Between the trimmed V and J ends, which lost 6 bases and 1 base, there was a span of 17 bases. This CDR3 is 16 amino acids long. Germline CDR1 and CDR2: MGHDK and SYGVNS.

This clonotype was seen a handful of times. The chain uses TRBV7-2 and TRBJ1-2, with D possibly being TRBD1 (6 bases). CDR1 is SGHTA, CDR2 FQGNSA, per germline. The CDR3 has 14 residues. Trimming stripped 7 bases from V and 3 bases from J, with 15 bases between. The CDR3 DNA reads as TGTGCCAGCATCCCCCAGCAGGGGTACTATGGCTACACCTTC. This codes for CASIPQQGYYGYTF.

The chain carries TRBV28 and TRBJ1-1; no definite D call. This CDR3 is built from 13 residues. Trimming took off 6 bases at V and 1 base at J, with 9 bases between the two ends. Germline loops: CDR1 MDHEN, CDR2 SYDVKM. The CDR3 region has the DNA TGTGCCAGCAGGGAGGGATGGAACACTGAAGCTTTCTTT. Translation gives CASREGWNTEAFF.

The rearrangement joins TRBV15 to TRBJ2-7, with 8 bases fitting TRBD1. The CDR3 sequence is 14 residues long. The trim removed 2 bases at V and 3 bases at J, leaving 3 bases unmatched. From germline, CDR1 is LNHNV and CDR2 YYDKDF (reference sequence). The CDR3, as DNA: TGTGCCACCAGCAGACAGACAGGGGACTACGAGCAGTACTTC. This sequence encodes CATSRQTGDYEQYF.

This clonotype appeared many times. The chain carries TRBV7-2 and TRBJ2-7; 9 nucleotides agree with TRBD2. The CDR3 has 16 residues. The J segment lost 0 bases and the V segment lost 3 bases, leaving 6 bases of the junction unmatched. Germline V gene lookup returns CDR1 SGHTA and CDR2 FQGNSA. CDR3 nucleotides: TGTGCCAGCAGCTTTCTAGCGGGGTTTAGCTCCTACGAGCAGTACTTC. Translation: CASSFLAGFSSYEQYF.

This clonotype was detected a few times. This chain links TRBV5-1 with TRBJ1-4; D is unclear. The CDR3 covers 15 residues. The germline CDR1 and CDR2 sequences are SGHRS and YFSETQ. V lost 0 bases and J 3 bases, leaving 9 bases between the germline ends. The CDR3 DNA sequence: TGCGCCAGCAGCTTGGCGTCCAGGTCTAATGAAAAACTGTTTTTT. Translating gives CASSLASRSNEKLFF.

CDR3 in amino acids: CASSDSSAGGDTQYF. DNA for the CDR3: TGTGCCAGCAGTGACTCGAGCGCGGGGGGAGATACGCAGTATTTT. The chain carries TRBV6-4 and TRBJ2-3; 8 bases are shared with TRBD2. This CDR3 has 15 amino acids. The germline CDR1 and CDR2 sequences are MRHNA and SNTAGT. V shed 0 bases, J shed 5 bases, and the junction held 4 bases outside the gene matches.

This chain links TRBV11-2 with TRBJ2-4; 7 nucleotides match TRBD1. Losses at the gene ends were 5 bases for V and 1 base for J; bases not matched to a gene: 23. CDR3 size: 21 residues. The V gene's germline CDR1 is SGHAT and CDR2 FQNNGV. This CDR3 reads CASSGGGETGLERRAKNIQYF. The CDR3 DNA sequence: TGTGCCAGCAGCGGGGGCGGAGAGACAGGGCTGGAGAGACGTGCCAAAAACATTCAGTACTTC.

There are many counts of this clonotype. The J gene is TRBJ2-7, the V gene TRBV29-1; 7 bases align to TRBD2. Trimming cost V 4 bases and J 0 bases; bases outside gene matches: 6. Germline V lookup: CDR1 SQVTM, CDR2 ANQGSEA. CDR3 length: 14 residues. Here the CDR3 reads CSVATGTNSYEQYF. CDR3 nucleotides: TGCAGCGTTGCGACCGGGACTAACTCCTACGAGCAGTACTTC.

This clonotype has just a few counts. CDR3 amino acids: CASSPPGQTLLQETQYF. DNA for the CDR3: TGTGCCAGCTCACCACCGGGACAGACTTTACTCCAAGAGACCCAGTACTTC. The chain is built from TRBV18 and TRBJ2-5; 7 bases agree with TRBD1. Germline V gene sequence: CDR1 KGHSH, CDR2 LQKENI. There are 17 residues in the CDR3. The junction had 8 bases not matched to a gene; V was cut back by 0 bases and J by 1 base.

Written as DNA, the CDR3 is TGTGCCAGCAGGGCAGCTGGTGGTGAAGCTTTCTTT. This gives the protein CASRAAGGEAFF. This chain links TRBV12-3 or TRBV12-4 with TRBJ1-1; no reliable D call. CDR3 length equals 12 residues. The V and J ends lost 6 bases and 7 bases respectively, with 12 bases between them.

This clonotype appeared many times. V and J are TRBV12-3 or TRBV12-4 and TRBJ1-2; 7 bases match TRBD1. The CDR3 totals 15 residues. The V and J ends lost 2 bases and 8 bases, in that order; junction bases with no gene match: 11. For the CDR3, the DNA is TGTGCCAGCAGTTTACGGTCGGGACAGCCGGCAGGCTACACCTTC. Its protein product is CASSLRSGQPAGYTF.

This clonotype appeared many times. The rearrangement links TRBV27 to TRBJ1-1, with D perhaps matching TRBD1 (6 bases). The CDR3 has 14 amino acids. Trimming removed 5 bases at V and 7 bases at J, with 17 bases between. From germline, CDR1 is MNHEY and CDR2 SMNVEV (reference sequence). The CDR3 sequence is CASSTGSHSSEAFF. The CDR3 DNA follows: TGTGCCAGCAGTACAGGGTCACACTCAAGTGAAGCTTTCTTT.